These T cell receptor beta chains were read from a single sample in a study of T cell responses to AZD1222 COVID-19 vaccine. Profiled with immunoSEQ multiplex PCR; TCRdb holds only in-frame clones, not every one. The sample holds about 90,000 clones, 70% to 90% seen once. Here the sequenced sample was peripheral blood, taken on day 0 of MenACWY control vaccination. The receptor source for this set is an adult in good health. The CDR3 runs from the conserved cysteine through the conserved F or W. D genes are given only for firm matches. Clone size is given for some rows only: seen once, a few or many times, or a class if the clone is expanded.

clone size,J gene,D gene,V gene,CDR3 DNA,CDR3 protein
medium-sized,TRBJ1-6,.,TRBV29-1,TGCAGCGTTGCGTGGACAGAGAATTCACCCCTCCACTTT,CSVAWTENSPLHF
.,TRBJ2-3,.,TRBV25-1,TGTGCCAGCAGTGAAGGCGGCAGGGGAAACACAGATACGCAGTATTTT,CASSEGGRGNTDTQYF
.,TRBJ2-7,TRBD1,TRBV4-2,TGTGCCAGCAGCCAGGATTCGGGACAGGGATACTCCTACGAGCAGTACTTC,CASSQDSGQGYSYEQYF
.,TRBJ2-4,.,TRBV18,TGTGCCAGCTCACCTACCAACATCGCCAAAAACATTCAGTACTTC,CASSPTNIAKNIQYF
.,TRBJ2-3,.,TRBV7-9,TGTGCCAGCGGGGCGTTTAGCGGATCTAGCACAGATACGCAGTATTTT,CASGAFSGSSTDTQYF
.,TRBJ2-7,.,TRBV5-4,TGTGCCAGCAGCTTGGAGGCAGGGGCCACCTACGAGCAGTACTTC,CASSLEAGATYEQYF
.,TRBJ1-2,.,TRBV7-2,TGTGCCAGCAGCTTAGAACAGGGATATGGCTACACCTTC,CASSLEQGYGYTF
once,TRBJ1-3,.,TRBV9,TGTGCCAGCTCTCAGGGCAGGGTAGGAAACACCATATATTTT,CASSQGRVGNTIYF
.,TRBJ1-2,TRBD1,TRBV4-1,TGCGCCAGCAGCCAGGGAGGGACAGCGGCGTATGGCTACACCTTC,CASSQGGTAAYGYTF
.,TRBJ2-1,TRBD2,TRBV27,TGTGCCAGCAGGCTAGCGGGGAGTTATTACAATGAGCAGTTCTTC,CASRLAGSYYNEQFF
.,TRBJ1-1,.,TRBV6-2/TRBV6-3,TGTGCCAGCAGTCGAGGCAGGGGAGGAATGAACACTGAAGCTTTCTTT,CASSRGRGGMNTEAFF
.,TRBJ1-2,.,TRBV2,TGTGCCAGCAATCGACAGGCCCGCCTTAACTATGGCTACACCTTC,CASNRQARLNYGYTF
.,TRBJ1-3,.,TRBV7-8,TGTGCCAGCAGCCCGACAGGAAACACCATATATTTT,CASSPTGNTIYF
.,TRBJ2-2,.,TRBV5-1,TGCGCCAGCAGTCCAGGAAACACCGGGGAGCTGTTTTTT,CASSPGNTGELFF
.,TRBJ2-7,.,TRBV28,TGTGCCAGCAGTCCTGGACCGTCCTTCGAGCAGTACTTC,CASSPGPSFEQYF
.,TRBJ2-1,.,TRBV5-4,TGTGCCAGCAGGTCAGGGTACTACAATGAGCAGTTCTTC,CASRSGYYNEQFF
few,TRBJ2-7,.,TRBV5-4,TGTGCCAGCAGCTTTAGCTCCTACGAGCAGTACTTC,CASSFSSYEQYF
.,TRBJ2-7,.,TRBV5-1,TGCGCCAGCAGACAACAGGGCGCCCTACCCCTCCAGTACTTC,CASRQQGALPLQYF
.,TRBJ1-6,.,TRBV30,TGTGCCTGGAGTGTAGGCAGGGCTTGGGATAATTCACCCCTCCACTTT,CAWSVGRAWDNSPLHF
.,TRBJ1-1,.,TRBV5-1,TGCGCCAGCAGCTTGGGGGGGTTGAACACTGAAGCTTTCTTT,CASSLGGLNTEAFF
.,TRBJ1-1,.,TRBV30,TGTGCCTGGAAATCCCCGGGGAGGTCTGAAGCTTTCTTT,CAWKSPGRSEAFF
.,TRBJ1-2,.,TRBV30,TGTGCCTGGACTCCGGGACCCGGGTTCTATGGCTACACCTTC,CAWTPGPGFYGYTF
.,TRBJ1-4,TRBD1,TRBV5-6,TGTGCCAGCAGCTCTCAGGGGGCAATCGGTAATGAAAAACTGTTTTTT,CASSSQGAIGNEKLFF
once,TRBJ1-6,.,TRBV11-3,TGTGCCAGCAGCTTAGTCCGAGGACCCCTCCACTTT,CASSLVRGPLHF
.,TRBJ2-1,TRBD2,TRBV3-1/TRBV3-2,TGTGCCAGCAGCCAAGAGGGCGGGGGAGGCTCCTACAATGAGCAGTTCTTC,CASSQEGGGGSYNEQFF
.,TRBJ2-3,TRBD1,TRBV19,TGTGCCAGTAGTACGAGGACAGGGGGCAACACAGATACGCAGTATTTT,CASSTRTGGNTDTQYF
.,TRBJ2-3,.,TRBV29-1,TGCAGCGTTGACCAGGGAAGAACACGAGACACAGAAGATACGCAGTATTTT,CSVDQGRTRDTEDTQYF
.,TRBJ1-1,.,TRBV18,TGTGCCAGCTCCCCACAGGCTGAAGCTTTCTTT,CASSPQAEAFF
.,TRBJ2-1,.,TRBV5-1,TGCGCCAGCAGCTTGGAGGGTAGCGGACACAATGAGCAGTTCTTC,CASSLEGSGHNEQFF
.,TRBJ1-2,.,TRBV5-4,TGTGCCGGGACTTTAGGGGCGGCAGCTAACTATGGCTACACCTTC,CAGTLGAAANYGYTF
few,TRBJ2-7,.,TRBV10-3,TGTGCCATCAGGGGCTCCTCCTACGAGCAGTACTTC,CAIRGSSYEQYF
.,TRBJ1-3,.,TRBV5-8,TGTGCCAGCAGCCCAGGGAACTCTGGAAACACCATATATTTT,CASSPGNSGNTIYF
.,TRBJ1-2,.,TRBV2,TGTGCCAGCAGTGACCCCGGTTTAAGCTACACCTTC,CASSDPGLSYTF
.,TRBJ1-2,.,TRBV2,TGTGCCAGCTTGGGACTGACCTATGGCTACACCTTC,CASLGLTYGYTF
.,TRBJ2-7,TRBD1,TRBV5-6,TGTGCCAGCAGCTTGGCCGGGGCAGGGGGCTACGAGCAGTACTTC,CASSLAGAGGYEQYF
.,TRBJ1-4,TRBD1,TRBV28,TGTGCCAGCAGCAGGATACAGGGGGCGGCTAATGAAAAACTGTTTTTT,CASSRIQGAANEKLFF
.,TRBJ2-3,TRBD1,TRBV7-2,TGTGCCAGCAGCTCCACCTCCCGGACAGGGGATCCCACAGATACGCAGTATTTT,CASSSTSRTGDPTDTQYF
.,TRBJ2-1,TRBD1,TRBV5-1,TGCGCCAGCAGCTTACCGGGACAGGGGGGAAACAATGAGCAGTTCTTC,CASSLPGQGGNNEQFF
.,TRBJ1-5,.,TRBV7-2,TGTGCCAGCAGCCCGAGAGGAGTTCGCAATCAGCCCCAGCATTTT,CASSPRGVRNQPQHF
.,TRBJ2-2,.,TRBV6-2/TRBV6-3,TGTGCCAGCAGTTCAACCCGACGGAGCGGCGGGGAGCTGTTTTTT,CASSSTRRSGGELFF
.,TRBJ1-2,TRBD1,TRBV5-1,TGCGCCAGCAGCGTGTACAGGGGACGGGACTATGGCTACACCTTC,CASSVYRGRDYGYTF
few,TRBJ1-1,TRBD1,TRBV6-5,TGTGCCAGCTCTATGACAGGGGAGGACACTGAAGCTTTCTTT,CASSMTGEDTEAFF
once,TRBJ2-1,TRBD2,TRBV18,TGTGCCAGCTCACGAGAAGCCGGGACTAGCGGGGGGGCCGGGGCCAATGAGCAGTTCTTC,CASSREAGTSGGAGANEQFF
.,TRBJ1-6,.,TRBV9,TGTGCCAGCAGTGTGGAACCGGGACCTTTTAATTCACCCCTCCACTTT,CASSVEPGPFNSPLHF
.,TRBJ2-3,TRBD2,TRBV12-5,TGTGCTAGTGGCCGACTAGCGGGGAACCTTGATACGCAGTATTTT,CASGRLAGNLDTQYF
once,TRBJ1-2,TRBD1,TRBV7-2,TGTGCCAGCAGTTCCCCGGGGACAGCTAACTATGGCTACACCTTC,CASSSPGTANYGYTF
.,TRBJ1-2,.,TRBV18,TGTGCCAGCTCACTACTAGGCGAGAACTATGGCTACACCTTC,CASSLLGENYGYTF
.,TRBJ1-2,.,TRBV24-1,TGTGCCACCCAGAAACAGGAGGACTATGGCTACACCTTC,CATQKQEDYGYTF
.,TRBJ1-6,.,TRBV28,TGTGCCAGCAGCCATTCAAACCGCAATTCACCCCTCCACTTT,CASSHSNRNSPLHF
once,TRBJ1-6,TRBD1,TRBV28,TGTGCCAGCAGTTTGGGGGACAGGGTTTCACCCCTCCACTTT,CASSLGDRVSPLHF
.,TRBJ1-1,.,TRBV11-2,TGTGCCAGCAGCCGGAATTTGGGGGCTGAAGCTTTCTTT,CASSRNLGAEAFF
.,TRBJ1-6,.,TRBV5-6,TGTGCCAGCAGCTTGGTAGCTTCACCCCTCCACTTT,CASSLVASPLHF
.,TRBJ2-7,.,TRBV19,TGTGCCAGTAGTAGCCCGATGTACGAGCAGTACTTC,CASSSPMYEQYF
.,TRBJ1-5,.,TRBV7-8,TGTGCCAGCAGCTTAGGATACGTTAGCAATCAGCCCCAGCATTTT,CASSLGYVSNQPQHF
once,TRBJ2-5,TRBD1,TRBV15,TGTGCCACCAGCCCGGGGACAGGTCAAGAGACCCAGTACTTC,CATSPGTGQETQYF
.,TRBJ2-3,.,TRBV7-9,TGTGCCAGCAGCTTAGCGGCACAGGGAGCCAAAGCAGATACGCAGTATTTT,CASSLAAQGAKADTQYF
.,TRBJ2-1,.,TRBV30,TGTGTCGCTTCCTCTGGTCGCTCCTACAATGAGCAGTTCTTC,CVASSGRSYNEQFF